This T cell receptor beta chain was recorded in a study of human T cells and chemical hapten exposure. Stated time point: patch test 1, 2 weeks after DPC sensitization. This sample's treatment: therapeutic diphenylcyclopropenone sensitization with weekly scalp DPC. This clonotype was observed many times. TCRdb reprocessed the RACE reads via MiXCR and lists one record per CDR3 protein. The sample lists 370,000 or so distinct CDR3 sequences; about 4.8% were seen once. This receptor was identified in a woman aged 50 to 65 with alopecia areata. Some clones in this sample may be carry-over from other donors' samples. Sequenced material: whole blood, taken in connection with sensitization to the hapten diphenylcyclopropenone (DPC).

Written as DNA, the CDR3 is TGTGCCAGCAGTCCTGGACAGGGGACTAATGAAAAACTGTTTTTT. It translates to CASSPGQGTNEKLFF. The rearrangement joins TRBV12-3 or TRBV12-4 to TRBJ1-4, with TRBD1 matching over 9 bases. The CDR3 runs 15 residues. J was trimmed by 2 bases and V by 5 bases; bases with no gene match: 3.